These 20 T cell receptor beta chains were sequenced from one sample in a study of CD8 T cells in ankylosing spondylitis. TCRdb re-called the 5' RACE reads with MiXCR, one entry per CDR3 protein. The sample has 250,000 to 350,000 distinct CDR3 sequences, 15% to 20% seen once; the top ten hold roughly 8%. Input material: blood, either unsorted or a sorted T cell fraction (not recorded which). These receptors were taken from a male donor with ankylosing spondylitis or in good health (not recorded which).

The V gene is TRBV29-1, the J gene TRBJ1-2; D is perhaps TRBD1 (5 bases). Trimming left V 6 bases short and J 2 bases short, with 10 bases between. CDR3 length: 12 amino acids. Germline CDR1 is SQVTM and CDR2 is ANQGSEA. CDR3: CSVDDRNYGYTF. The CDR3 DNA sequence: TGCAGCGTAGATGACAGAAACTATGGCTACACCTTC.

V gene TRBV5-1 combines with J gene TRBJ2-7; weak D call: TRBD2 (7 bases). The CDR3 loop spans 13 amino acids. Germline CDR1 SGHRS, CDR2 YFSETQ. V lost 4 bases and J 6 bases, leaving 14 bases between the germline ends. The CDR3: CASSPGGLGEQYV. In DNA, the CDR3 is TGCGCCAGCAGCCCCGGGGGGCTTGGCGAGCAGTACGTC.

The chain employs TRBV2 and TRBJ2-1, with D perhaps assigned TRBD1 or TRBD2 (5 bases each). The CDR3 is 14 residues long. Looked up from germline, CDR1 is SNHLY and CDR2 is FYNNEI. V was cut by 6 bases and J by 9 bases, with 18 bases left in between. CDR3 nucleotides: TGTGCCAGCAGCCTGGGGACCGACCCCCCTGAGCAGTTCTTC. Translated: CASSLGTDPPEQFF. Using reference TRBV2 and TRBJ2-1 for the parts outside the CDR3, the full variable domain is EPEVTQTPSHQVTQMGQEVILRCVPISNHLYFYWYRQILGQKVEFLVSFYNNEISEKSEIFDDQFSVERPDGSNFTLKIRSTKLEDSAMYFCASSLGTDPPEQFFGPGTRLTVL.

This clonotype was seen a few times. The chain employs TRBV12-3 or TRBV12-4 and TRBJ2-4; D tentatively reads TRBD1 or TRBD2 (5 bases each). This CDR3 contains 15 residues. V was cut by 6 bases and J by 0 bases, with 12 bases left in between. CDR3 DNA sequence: TGTGCCAGCAGCGTAGGGGAGTTAGCCAAAAACATTCAGTACTTC. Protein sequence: CASSVGELAKNIQYF.

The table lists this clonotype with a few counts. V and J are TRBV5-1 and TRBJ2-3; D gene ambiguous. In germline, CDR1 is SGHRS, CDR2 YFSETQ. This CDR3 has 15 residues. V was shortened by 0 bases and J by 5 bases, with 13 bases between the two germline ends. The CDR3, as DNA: TGCGCCAGCAGCTTGGCCGGAGTTGGAATAGATACGCAGTATTTT. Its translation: CASSLAGVGIDTQYF. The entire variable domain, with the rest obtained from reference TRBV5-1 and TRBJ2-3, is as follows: KAGVTQTPRYLIKTRGQQVTLSCSPISGHRSVSWYQQTPGQGLQFLFEYFSETQRNKGNFPGRFSGRQFSNSRSEMNVSTLELGDSALYLCASSLAGVGIDTQYFGPGTRLTVL.

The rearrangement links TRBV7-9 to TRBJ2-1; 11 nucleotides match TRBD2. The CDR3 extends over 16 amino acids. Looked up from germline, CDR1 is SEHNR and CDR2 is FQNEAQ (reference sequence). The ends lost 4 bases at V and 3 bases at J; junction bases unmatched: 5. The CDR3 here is CASSSTSGGVYNEQFF. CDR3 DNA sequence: TGTGCCAGCAGCTCTACTAGCGGGGGTGTCTACAATGAGCAGTTCTTC.

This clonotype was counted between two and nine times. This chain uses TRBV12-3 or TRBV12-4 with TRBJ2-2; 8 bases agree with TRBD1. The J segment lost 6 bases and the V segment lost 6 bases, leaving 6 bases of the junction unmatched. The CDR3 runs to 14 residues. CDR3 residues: CASRAGGAAGELFF. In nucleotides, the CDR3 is TGTGCCAGCAGAGCAGGGGGCGCCGCCGGGGAGCTGTTTTTT.

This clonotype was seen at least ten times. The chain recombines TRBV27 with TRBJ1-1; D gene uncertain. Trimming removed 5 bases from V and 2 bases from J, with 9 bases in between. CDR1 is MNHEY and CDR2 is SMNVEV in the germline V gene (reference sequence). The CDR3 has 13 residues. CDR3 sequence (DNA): TGTGCCAGCAGTCAGACAATTAACACTGAAGCTTTCTTT. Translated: CASSQTINTEAFF.

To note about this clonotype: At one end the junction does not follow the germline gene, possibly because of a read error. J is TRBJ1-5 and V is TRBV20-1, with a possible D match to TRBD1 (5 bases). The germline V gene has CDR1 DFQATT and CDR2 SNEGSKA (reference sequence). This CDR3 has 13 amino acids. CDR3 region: CSVGTYSNQPRHF. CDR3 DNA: TGCAGCGTAGGGACTTATAGCAATCAGCCCCGGCATTTT.

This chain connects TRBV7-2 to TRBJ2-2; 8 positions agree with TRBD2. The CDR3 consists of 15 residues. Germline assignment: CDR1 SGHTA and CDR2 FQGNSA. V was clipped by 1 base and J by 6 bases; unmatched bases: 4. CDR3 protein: CASSLDGGRPGELFF. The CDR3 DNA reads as TGTGCCAGCAGCTTAGACGGCGGGAGGCCCGGGGAGCTGTTTTTT.

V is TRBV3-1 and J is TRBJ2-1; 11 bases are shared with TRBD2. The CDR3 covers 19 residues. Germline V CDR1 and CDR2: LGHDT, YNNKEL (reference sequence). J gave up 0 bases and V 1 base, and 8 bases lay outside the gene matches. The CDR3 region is CASSQGLAGSLSSYNEQFF. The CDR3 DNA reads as TGTGCCAGCAGCCAAGGACTAGCGGGGTCCCTGAGCTCCTACAATGAGCAGTTCTTC.

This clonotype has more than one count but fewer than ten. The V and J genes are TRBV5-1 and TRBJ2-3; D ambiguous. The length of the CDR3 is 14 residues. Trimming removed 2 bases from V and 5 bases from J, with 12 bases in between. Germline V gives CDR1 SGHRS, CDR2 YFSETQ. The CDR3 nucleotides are TGCGCCAGCAGCTTATCGGAGCCGGGAGATACGCAGTATTTT. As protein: CASSLSEPGDTQYF.

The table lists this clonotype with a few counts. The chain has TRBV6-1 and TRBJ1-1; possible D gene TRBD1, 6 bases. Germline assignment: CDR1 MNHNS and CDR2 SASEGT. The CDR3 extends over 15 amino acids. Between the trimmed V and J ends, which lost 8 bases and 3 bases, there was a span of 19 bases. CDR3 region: CASWDGRKGDTEAFF. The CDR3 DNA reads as TGTGCCAGCTGGGACGGCCGGAAGGGGGACACTGAAGCTTTCTTT.

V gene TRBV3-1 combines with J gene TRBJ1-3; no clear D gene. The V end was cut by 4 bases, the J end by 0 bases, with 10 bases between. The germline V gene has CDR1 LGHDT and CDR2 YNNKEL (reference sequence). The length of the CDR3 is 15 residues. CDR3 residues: CASSPRLHSGNTIYF. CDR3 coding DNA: TGTGCCAGCAGCCCTAGGTTGCACTCTGGAAACACCATATATTTT. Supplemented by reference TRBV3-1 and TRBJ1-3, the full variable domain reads DTAVSQTPKYLVTQMGNDKSIKCEQNLGHDTMYWYKQDSKKFLKIMFSYNNKELIINETVPNRFSPKSPDKAHLNLHINSLELGDSAVYFCASSPRLHSGNTIYFGEGSWLTVV.

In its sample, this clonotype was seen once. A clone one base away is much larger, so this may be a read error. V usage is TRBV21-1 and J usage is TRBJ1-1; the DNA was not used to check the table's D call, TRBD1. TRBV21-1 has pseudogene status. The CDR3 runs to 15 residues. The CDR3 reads CVSSIRIGGGTEAFF. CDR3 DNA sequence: TGTGTCAGCAGCATACGTATCGGAGGGGGCACTGAAGCTTTCTTT.

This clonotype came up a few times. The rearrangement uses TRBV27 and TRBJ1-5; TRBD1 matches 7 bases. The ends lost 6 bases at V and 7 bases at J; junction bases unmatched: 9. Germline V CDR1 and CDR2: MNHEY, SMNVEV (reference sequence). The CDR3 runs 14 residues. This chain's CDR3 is CASRLTGMEQPQHF. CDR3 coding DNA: TGTGCCAGCAGATTGACAGGGATGGAGCAGCCCCAGCATTTT.

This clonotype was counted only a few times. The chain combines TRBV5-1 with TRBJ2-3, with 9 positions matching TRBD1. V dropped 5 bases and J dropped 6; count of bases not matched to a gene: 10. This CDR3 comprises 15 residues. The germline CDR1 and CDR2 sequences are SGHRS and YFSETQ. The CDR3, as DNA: TGCGCCAGCAGGGCCGGGACAGGGTCGTTCGATACGCAGTATTTT. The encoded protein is CASRAGTGSFDTQYF.

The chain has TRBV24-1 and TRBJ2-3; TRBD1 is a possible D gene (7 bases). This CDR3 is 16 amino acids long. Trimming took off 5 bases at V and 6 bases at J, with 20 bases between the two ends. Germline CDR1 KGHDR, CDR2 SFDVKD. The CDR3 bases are TGTGCCACCAGTGCCCCGGGACAGAGAGGGAGGGATACGCAGTATTTT. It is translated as CATSAPGQRGRDTQYF.

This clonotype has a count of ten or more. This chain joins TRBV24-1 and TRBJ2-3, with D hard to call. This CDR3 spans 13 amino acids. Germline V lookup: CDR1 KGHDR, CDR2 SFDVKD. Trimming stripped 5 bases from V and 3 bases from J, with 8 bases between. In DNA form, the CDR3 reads TGTGCCACCAGTGCAGTGTCTACAGATACGCAGTATTTT. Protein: CATSAVSTDTQYF.

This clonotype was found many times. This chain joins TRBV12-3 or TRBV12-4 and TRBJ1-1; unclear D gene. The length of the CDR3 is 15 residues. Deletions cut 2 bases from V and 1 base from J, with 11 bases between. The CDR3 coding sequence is TGTGCCAGCAGTTTAAGGCGGGTAGCGAACACTGAAGCTTTCTTT. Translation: CASSLRRVANTEAFF.